The rows below give T cell receptor beta chains drawn from one sample of a study of T cell responses to AZD1222 COVID-19 vaccine. Libraries were prepared by immunoSEQ multiplex PCR; TCRdb keeps only in-frame clonotypes and omits some of them. Altogether about 180,000 clones are present, 85% to 95% being singletons, with the ten largest covering under 1.1%. Specimen: peripheral blood, collected 28 days after the second dose of the MenACWY control vaccine. These receptors all come from an adult who received the MenACWY meningococcal vaccine as a control. The conserved cysteine and the conserved F or W are not part of the CDR3 here.

V: TRBV24-1
J: TRBJ1-2
CDR3: ATSAQGGYGYT

V: TRBV2
J: TRBJ1-1
CDR3: ASSGPRVTGDTEAF

V: TRBV12-3/TRBV12-4
J: TRBJ2-3
CDR3: ASRGPRDTQY

V: TRBV11-3
J: TRBJ1-1
CDR3: ASSFRDGTEAF

V: TRBV2
J: TRBJ1-6
CDR3: ASSAGQLGSPLH

V: TRBV27
J: TRBJ1-2
CDR3: ASSPGTPLNYGYT

V: TRBV29-1
J: TRBJ1-4
CDR3: SVRDSGQEKLF

V: TRBV4-2
J: TRBJ2-2
CDR3: ASSQDRGPGELF

V: TRBV6-6
J: TRBJ2-7
CDR3: ASRPPDSSSYEQY

V: TRBV19
J: TRBJ2-7
CDR3: ASSMGEPYEQY

V: TRBV24-1
J: TRBJ2-2
CDR3: ATSDETGVGELF

V: TRBV5-1
J: TRBJ1-6
CDR3: ASSLGQLSSYNSPLH

V: TRBV5-1
J: TRBJ1-1
CDR3: ASSLDSGTEAF

V: TRBV10-1
J: TRBJ1-1
CDR3: ASSDPGAGGTEAF

V: TRBV3-1/TRBV3-2
J: TRBJ1-1
CDR3: ASTLRGNTEAF

V: TRBV30
J: TRBJ1-6
CDR3: AWSPETPSPLH

V: TRBV30
J: TRBJ1-2
CDR3: AWSVRGGLGYT

V: TRBV28
J: TRBJ1-5
CDR3: ASSFYGQGYSNQPQH

V: TRBV19
J: TRBJ1-1
CDR3: ASSIEGSANTEAF

V: TRBV4-2
J: TRBJ1-5
CDR3: ASSQDPLVGQDSNQPQH

V: TRBV5-1
J: TRBJ2-1
CDR3: ASSWDRNEQF

V: TRBV5-1
J: TRBJ2-1
CDR3: ASRFPGQEQF

V: TRBV7-2
J: TRBJ2-5
CDR3: ASSLDRVSTQY

V: TRBV6-2/TRBV6-3
J: TRBJ1-6
CDR3: ASNPQGISYNSPLH

V: TRBV2
J: TRBJ2-2
CDR3: ASKPETGLAGGNTGELF

V: TRBV28
J: TRBJ2-5
CDR3: ASSFAAGGKETQY

V: TRBV30
J: TRBJ1-1
CDR3: AWSPNLATEAF

V: TRBV7-2
J: TRBJ1-6
CDR3: ASSLSQGVVSPLH

V: TRBV3-1/TRBV3-2
J: TRBJ2-2
CDR3: ASKVLGATGELF

V: TRBV24-1
J: TRBJ2-2
CDR3: ATQGDGTWTGELF

V: TRBV28
J: TRBJ1-4
CDR3: ASRGTGSFEKLF

V: TRBV19
J: TRBJ1-4
CDR3: ATKGGETEKLF

V: TRBV25-1
J: TRBJ1-1
CDR3: ASTKGVAEAF

V: TRBV3-1/TRBV3-2
J: TRBJ2-2
CDR3: ASSQGGRATGELF

V: TRBV5-4
J: TRBJ2-5
CDR3: ASSLKGDETQY

V: TRBV6-5
J: TRBJ1-3
CDR3: ASSQGIAIY

V: TRBV7-3
J: TRBJ1-6
CDR3: ASSLGGNGNSPLH

V: TRBV11-2
J: TRBJ1-2
CDR3: ASSTDRERGYT

V: TRBV27
J: TRBJ2-5
CDR3: ASSLRGVETQY

V: TRBV19
J: TRBJ2-5
CDR3: ASSLIARETQY

V: TRBV5-6
J: TRBJ1-2
CDR3: ASSVKQYGYT

V: TRBV11-3
J: TRBJ2-5
CDR3: ASSTRGGETQY

V: TRBV6-1
J: TRBJ1-1
CDR3: ASSEQGRTEAF

V: TRBV6-5
J: TRBJ1-3
CDR3: ASSSPFSGNTIY

V: TRBV19
J: TRBJ2-7
CDR3: ASSMFSSYEQY

V: TRBV2
J: TRBJ2-5
CDR3: ASGGGIGETQY

V: TRBV6-2/TRBV6-3
J: TRBJ1-3
CDR3: ASSPVGNTIY

V: TRBV12-3/TRBV12-4
J: TRBJ1-1
CDR3: ASSPWENTEAF

V: TRBV6-5
J: TRBJ1-1
CDR3: ASSYSYRATEAF

V: TRBV9
J: TRBJ1-5
CDR3: ASSVDPLQPQH

V: TRBV6-2/TRBV6-3
J: TRBJ1-5
CDR3: ASRYRASYNQPQH

V: TRBV3-1/TRBV3-2
J: TRBJ1-6
CDR3: ASSQAGTGWNSPLH

V: TRBV19
J: TRBJ1-5
CDR3: ASIPKDRGLGQPQH

V: TRBV4-1
J: TRBJ1-4
CDR3: ASSQELVGTGTQKLF

V: TRBV5-4
J: TRBJ2-5
CDR3: ASSSGQGRHWETQY

V: TRBV5-4
J: TRBJ1-5
CDR3: ASSLDGGSQPQH

V: TRBV6-1
J: TRBJ2-2
CDR3: ASSHGTLNPGELF